This is a list of T cell receptor beta chains from one sample in a study of shared clonotypes between healthy human individuals. Using immunoSEQ multiplex PCR, the repertoire was profiled, and TCRdb retains in-frame clones only, with some absent. The sample records some 1,100,000 clones, 75% to 85% being singletons. The sequenced sample consisted of memory CD4+ T cells from PBMCs. The receptors were sampled from a young man in good health. Some clones in this sample may be carry-over from other donors' samples. Each CDR3 is given with its conserved first and last residue.

len: 16
j_gene: TRBJ1-5
v_gene: TRBV18
CDR3aa: CASSPGSAGSNQPQHF

len: 15
j_gene: TRBJ1-5
v_gene: TRBV2
CDR3aa: CASSERTGFNQPQHF

len: 16
j_gene: TRBJ2-3
v_gene: TRBV5-4
CDR3aa: CASSLRVETSTDTQYF

len: 14
j_gene: TRBJ2-7
v_gene: TRBV6-6
CDR3aa: CASSYSTSGYEQYF

len: 13
j_gene: TRBJ1-1
v_gene: TRBV29-1
CDR3aa: CSVEQGASTEAFF

len: 12
j_gene: TRBJ1-1
v_gene: TRBV10-2
CDR3aa: CASGSRGSEAFF

len: 18
j_gene: TRBJ2-2
v_gene: TRBV30
CDR3aa: CAWSRAFRGGSRTGELFF

len: 14
j_gene: TRBJ2-1
v_gene: TRBV2
CDR3aa: CASNRAGPNNEQFF

len: 13
j_gene: TRBJ2-2
v_gene: TRBV9
CDR3aa: CASSVEFLGELFF

len: 14
j_gene: TRBJ2-2
v_gene: TRBV30
CDR3aa: CAWSALSNTGGLFF

len: 16
j_gene: TRBJ2-1
v_gene: TRBV7-3
CDR3aa: CASSSSRLAGYNEQFF

len: 12
j_gene: TRBJ2-7
v_gene: TRBV6-6
CDR3aa: CAAGIEAYEQYF

len: 15
j_gene: TRBJ1-2
v_gene: TRBV23-1
CDR3aa: CASTTTRDSNYGYTF

len: 13
j_gene: TRBJ1-1
v_gene: TRBV7-9
CDR3aa: CASSLEGGQEAFF

len: 12
j_gene: TRBJ2-7
v_gene: TRBV7-2
CDR3aa: CASSLVQREQYF

len: 13
j_gene: TRBJ1-5
v_gene: TRBV6-6
CDR3aa: CASSYMGLQPQHF

len: 10
j_gene: TRBJ2-1
v_gene: TRBV6-1
CDR3aa: CASSETEKFF

len: 14
j_gene: TRBJ2-2
v_gene: TRBV10-3
CDR3aa: CAISDRANTGELFF

len: 13
j_gene: TRBJ1-5
v_gene: TRBV7-2
CDR3aa: CASSLIGRQPQHF

len: 14
j_gene: TRBJ1-2
v_gene: TRBV5-1
CDR3aa: CASSLRQEVHGYTF

len: 15
j_gene: TRBJ1-1
v_gene: TRBV11-2
CDR3aa: CASSLVLHPNTEAFF

len: 16
j_gene: TRBJ2-1
v_gene: TRBV7-9
CDR3aa: CASSSLRGRKPNEQFF

len: 13
j_gene: TRBJ2-3
v_gene: TRBV11-2
CDR3aa: CASNRAGVDTQYF

len: 13
j_gene: TRBJ2-1
v_gene: TRBV28
CDR3aa: CASSPLAGDEQFF

len: 19
j_gene: TRBJ1-4
v_gene: TRBV28
CDR3aa: CASSPRQDRGRLSPEKLFF

len: 13
j_gene: TRBJ1-3
v_gene: TRBV30
CDR3aa: CAWGRGSGNTIYF

len: 13
j_gene: TRBJ1-2
v_gene: TRBV28
CDR3aa: CASRTGILYGYTF

len: 12
j_gene: TRBJ2-4
v_gene: TRBV5-1
CDR3aa: CASSLDPSIQYF

len: 16
j_gene: TRBJ2-3
v_gene: TRBV11-3
CDR3aa: CASSLGTGGTTDTQYF

len: 16
j_gene: TRBJ2-1
v_gene: TRBV6-4
CDR3aa: CASSDSPSGGYNEQFF

len: 17
j_gene: TRBJ2-1
v_gene: TRBV19
CDR3aa: CASSTRQGSSSYNEQFF

len: 15
j_gene: TRBJ2-5
v_gene: TRBV7-9
CDR3aa: CASNPFGGRGETQYF

len: 15
j_gene: TRBJ2-1
v_gene: TRBV11-2
CDR3aa: CASSYLAGAYNEQFF

len: 15
j_gene: TRBJ2-1
v_gene: TRBV7-3
CDR3aa: CASSLHRAAYNEQFF

len: 15
j_gene: TRBJ1-3
v_gene: TRBV6-5
CDR3aa: CASRRGQGSGNTIYF

len: 15
j_gene: TRBJ2-3
v_gene: TRBV28
CDR3aa: CASSPSGGTSDTQYF

len: 16
j_gene: TRBJ2-7
v_gene: TRBV11-2
CDR3aa: CASSPRQTRSSYEQYF

len: 14
j_gene: TRBJ1-1
v_gene: TRBV18
CDR3aa: CASSSQVPNTEAFF

len: 12
j_gene: TRBJ1-3
v_gene: TRBV5-6
CDR3aa: CASSAGGNTIYF

len: 15
j_gene: TRBJ1-1
v_gene: TRBV7-2
CDR3aa: CASSLNGIPNTEAFF

len: 15
j_gene: TRBJ1-1
v_gene: TRBV6-1
CDR3aa: CASRGPNLGGTEAFF

len: 16
j_gene: TRBJ2-2
v_gene: TRBV11-3
CDR3aa: CASSLFTGRNTGELFF

len: 14
j_gene: TRBJ2-3
v_gene: TRBV5-1
CDR3aa: CASSELAPTDTQYF

len: 13
j_gene: TRBJ1-1
v_gene: TRBV10-1
CDR3aa: CASSENQGAEAFF

len: 13
j_gene: TRBJ2-1
v_gene: TRBV5-4
CDR3aa: CASSFDRFNEQFF

len: 13
j_gene: TRBJ1-5
v_gene: TRBV4-1
CDR3aa: CASSQENRESQHF

len: 17
j_gene: TRBJ2-3
v_gene: TRBV4-1
CDR3aa: CASSELNLGLSTDTQYF

len: 15
j_gene: TRBJ2-1
v_gene: TRBV6-5
CDR3aa: CASSSQPGPYNEQFF

len: 14
j_gene: TRBJ2-1
v_gene: TRBV25-1
CDR3aa: CARERTGIYNEQFF

len: 15
j_gene: TRBJ2-2
v_gene: TRBV2
CDR3aa: CASSESGLETGELFF

len: 12
j_gene: TRBJ1-2
v_gene: TRBV2
CDR3aa: CASSYQGDGYTF

len: 18
j_gene: TRBJ2-3
v_gene: TRBV2
CDR3aa: CASSEAALAGGTTDTQYF

len: 17
j_gene: TRBJ2-6
v_gene: TRBV5-6
CDR3aa: CASSLLGDPSGANVLTF

len: 18
j_gene: TRBJ1-3
v_gene: TRBV5-1
CDR3aa: CASSWAGEGSSSGNTIYF

len: 15
j_gene: TRBJ2-7
v_gene: TRBV6-5
CDR3aa: CASSYIGGGSNEQYF